The 6 T cell receptor beta chains listed next were all sequenced from one sample in a study of shared clonotypes between healthy human individuals. Here immunoSEQ multiplex PCR was the method, and the copy in TCRdb shows in-frame clones only, minus some. This sample has 2,500,000 or so clones, with under 95% found just once. Sequenced material: naive CD4+ T cells from PBMCs. As to subset: CD45RA+ positively selected. The receptors derive from a man between 18 and 35 years old in good health. Some clones in this sample may be carry-over from other donors' samples.

The rearrangement uses TRBV27 and TRBJ1-5; no firm D call. The CDR3 covers 14 residues. The ends were cut back, 5 bases at V and 6 bases at J, with 14 bases in the middle. Germline V gene lookup returns CDR1 MNHEY and CDR2 SMNVEV (reference sequence). The CDR3 nucleotides read TGTGCCAGCAGTGGGCAGCCTGGCATTCAGCCCCAGCATTTT. Its protein is CASSGQPGIQPQHF.

This clone showed up just once. The V call is TRBV5-1, the J call TRBJ2-3, with D unresolved. Germline V CDR1 and CDR2: SGHRS, YFSETQ. The ends were cut back, 0 bases at V and 6 bases at J, with 5 bases in the middle. This CDR3 is 12 amino acids long. The CDR3 nucleotides read TGCGCCAGCAGCTTGGTGGTGGATACGCAGTATTTT. Translating gives CASSLVVDTQYF.

The chain is built from TRBV5-4 and TRBJ1-3; D not resolved. This CDR3 is built from 14 residues. The germline gives CDR1 SGHNT, CDR2 YYREEE (reference sequence). V was cut by 2 bases and J by 3 bases, with 9 bases left in between. In DNA, the CDR3 is TGTGCCAGCAGCTTTGGTAGAGGTGGAAACACCATATATTTT. Amino acids: CASSFGRGGNTIYF.

The V call is TRBV7-9, the J call TRBJ2-7; 7 bases agree with TRBD1. Germline values: CDR1 SEHNR, CDR2 FQNEAQ (reference sequence). There are 14 residues in the CDR3. The ends lost 5 bases at V and 3 bases at J; junction bases unmatched: 7. The CDR3 sequence: CASSHLGQLYEQYF. The CDR3 nucleotides are TGTGCCAGCAGCCACTTGGGACAGCTCTACGAGCAGTACTTC.

The genes are TRBV6-1 and TRBJ2-7; D assignment may be TRBD1 or TRBD2 (5 bases each). Germline V gene sequence: CDR1 MNHNS, CDR2 SASEGT. CDR3 size: 17 residues. V was trimmed by 2 bases and J by 1 base, leaving 18 bases between them. The CDR3 loop reads CASSELRAKTASYEQYF. Written as DNA, the CDR3 is TGTGCCAGCAGTGAATTGAGGGCCAAGACAGCGTCCTACGAGCAGTACTTC.

The rearrangement uses TRBV4-1 and TRBJ1-6; D is uncertain. The CDR3 consists of 14 residues. The ends were cut back, 3 bases at V and 7 bases at J, with 10 bases in the middle. Looked up from germline, CDR1 is MGHRA and CDR2 is YSYEKL. The DNA for the CDR3 is TGCGCCAGCAGCCACCCCGGACCAAATTCACCCCTCCACTTT. This sequence encodes CASSHPGPNSPLHF.